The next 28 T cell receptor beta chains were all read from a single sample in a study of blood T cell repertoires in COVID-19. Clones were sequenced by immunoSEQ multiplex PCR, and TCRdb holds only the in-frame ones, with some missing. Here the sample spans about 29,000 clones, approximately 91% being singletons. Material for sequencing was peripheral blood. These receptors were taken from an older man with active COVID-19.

CDR3: CASKKGQGNEKLFF. The CDR3 nucleotides are TGTGCCAGCAAGAAGGGACAAGGGAATGAAAAACTGTTTTTT. The V gene is TRBV21-1, the J gene TRBJ1-4; the table's D call of TRBD1 was not tested on the DNA. TRBV21-1 is marked as a pseudogene. This CDR3 spans 14 amino acids.

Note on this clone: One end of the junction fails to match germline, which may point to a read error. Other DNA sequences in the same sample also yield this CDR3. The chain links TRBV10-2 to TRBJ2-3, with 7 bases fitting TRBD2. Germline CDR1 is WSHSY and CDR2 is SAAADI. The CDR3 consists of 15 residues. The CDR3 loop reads CASSESPTSTDTQYF. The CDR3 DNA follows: TGCGCCAGCAGTGAGTCCCCGACTAGCACGGATACGCAGTATTTT.

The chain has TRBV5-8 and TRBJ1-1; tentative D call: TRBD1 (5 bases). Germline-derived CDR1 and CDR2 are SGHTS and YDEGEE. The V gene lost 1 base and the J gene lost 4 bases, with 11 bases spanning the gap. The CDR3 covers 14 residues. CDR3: CASSLWGRGTEAFF. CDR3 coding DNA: TGTGCCAGCAGCTTGTGGGGTAGGGGCACTGAAGCTTTCTTT. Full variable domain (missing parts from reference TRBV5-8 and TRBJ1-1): EAGVTQSPTHLIKTRGQQATLRCSPISGHTSVYWYQQALGLGLQFLLWYDEGEERNRGNFPPRFSGRQFPNYSSELNVNALELEDSALYLCASSLWGRGTEAFFGQGTRLTVV.

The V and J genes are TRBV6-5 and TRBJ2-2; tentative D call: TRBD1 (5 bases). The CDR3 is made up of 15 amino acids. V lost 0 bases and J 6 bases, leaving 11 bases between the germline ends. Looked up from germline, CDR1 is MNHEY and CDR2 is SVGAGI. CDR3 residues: CASSYSQGMAGELFF. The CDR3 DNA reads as TGTGCCAGCAGTTACTCGCAGGGAATGGCCGGGGAGCTGTTTTTT.

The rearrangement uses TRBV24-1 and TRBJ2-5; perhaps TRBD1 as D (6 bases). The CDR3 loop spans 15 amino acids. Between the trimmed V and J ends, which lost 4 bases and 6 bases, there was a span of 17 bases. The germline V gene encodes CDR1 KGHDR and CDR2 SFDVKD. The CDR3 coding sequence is TGTGCCACCAGTGACACGACGACAGGCGAGAAGACCCAGTACTTC. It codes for CATSDTTTGEKTQYF.

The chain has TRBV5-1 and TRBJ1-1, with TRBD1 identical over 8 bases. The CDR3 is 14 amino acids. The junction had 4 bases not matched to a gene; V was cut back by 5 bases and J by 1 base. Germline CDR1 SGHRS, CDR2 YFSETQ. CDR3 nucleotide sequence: TGCGCCAGCAGATCAGGGGGCACGAACACTGAAGCTTTCTTT. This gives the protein CASRSGGTNTEAFF.

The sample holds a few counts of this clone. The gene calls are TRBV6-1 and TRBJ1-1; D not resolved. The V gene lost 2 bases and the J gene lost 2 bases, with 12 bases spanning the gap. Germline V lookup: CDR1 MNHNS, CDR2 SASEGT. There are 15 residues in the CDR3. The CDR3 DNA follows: TGTGCCAGCAGTGAATCGGGTCAGCTCAACACTGAAGCTTTCTTT. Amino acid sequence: CASSESGQLNTEAFF.

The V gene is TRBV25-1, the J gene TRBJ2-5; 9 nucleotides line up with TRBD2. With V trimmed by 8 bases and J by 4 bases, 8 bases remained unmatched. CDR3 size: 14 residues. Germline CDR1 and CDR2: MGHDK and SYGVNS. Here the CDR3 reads CASQGGGASETQYF. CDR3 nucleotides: TGTGCCAGCCAGGGCGGGGGGGCCTCAGAGACCCAGTACTTC.

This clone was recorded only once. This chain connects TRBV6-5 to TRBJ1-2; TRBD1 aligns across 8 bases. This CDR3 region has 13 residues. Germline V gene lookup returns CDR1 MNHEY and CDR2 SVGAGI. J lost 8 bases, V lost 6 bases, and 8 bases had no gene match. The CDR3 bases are TGTGCCAGCAGCGACAGGGGTCTTGGGGGCTACACCTTC. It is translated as CASSDRGLGGYTF.

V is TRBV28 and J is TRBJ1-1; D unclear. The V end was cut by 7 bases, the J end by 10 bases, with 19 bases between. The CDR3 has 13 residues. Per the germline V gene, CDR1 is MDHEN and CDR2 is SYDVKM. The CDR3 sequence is CASTTHVEGGAFF. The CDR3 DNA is TGTGCCAGCACCACCCATGTCGAGGGTGGAGCTTTCTTT. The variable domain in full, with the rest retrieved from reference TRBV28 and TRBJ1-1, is DVKVTQSSRYLVKRTGEKVFLECVQDMDHENMFWYRQDPGLGLRLIYFSYDVKMKEKGDIPEGYSVSREKKERFSLILESASTNQTSMYLCASTTHVEGGAFFGQGTRLTVV.

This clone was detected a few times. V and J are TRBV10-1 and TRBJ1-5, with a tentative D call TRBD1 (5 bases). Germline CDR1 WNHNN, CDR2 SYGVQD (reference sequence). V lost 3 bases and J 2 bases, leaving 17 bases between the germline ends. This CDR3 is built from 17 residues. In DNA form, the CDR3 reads TGCGCCAGCAGTGACAGGGTAGTTAACACCGGCAATCAGCCCCAGCATTTT. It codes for CASSDRVVNTGNQPQHF.

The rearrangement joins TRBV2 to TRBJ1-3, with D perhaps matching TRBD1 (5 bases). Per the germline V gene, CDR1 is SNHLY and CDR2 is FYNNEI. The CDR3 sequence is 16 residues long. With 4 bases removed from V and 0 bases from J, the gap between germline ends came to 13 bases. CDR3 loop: CASSVGEVGSGNTIYF. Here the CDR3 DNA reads TGTGCCAGCAGTGTAGGGGAGGTTGGCTCTGGAAACACCATATATTTT.

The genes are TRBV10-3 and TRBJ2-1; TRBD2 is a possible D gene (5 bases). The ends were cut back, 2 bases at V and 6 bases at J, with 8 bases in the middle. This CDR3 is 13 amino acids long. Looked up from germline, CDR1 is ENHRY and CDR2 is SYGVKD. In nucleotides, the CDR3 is TGTGCCATCAGTGAGAGACTACCCAATGAGCAGTTCTTC. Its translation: CAISERLPNEQFF.

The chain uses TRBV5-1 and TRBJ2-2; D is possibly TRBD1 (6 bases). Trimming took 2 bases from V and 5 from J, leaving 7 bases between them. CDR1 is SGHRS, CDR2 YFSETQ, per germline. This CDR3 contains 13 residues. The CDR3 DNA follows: TGCGCCAGCAGCTTAGACAGGACCGGGGAGCTGTTTTTT. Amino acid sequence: CASSLDRTGELFF.

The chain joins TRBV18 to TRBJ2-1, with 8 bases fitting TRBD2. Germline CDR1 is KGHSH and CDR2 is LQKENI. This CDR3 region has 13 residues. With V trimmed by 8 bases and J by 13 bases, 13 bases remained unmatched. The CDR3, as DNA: TGTGCCAGCACCTCCCCCACGGGGGGGCTCCAGTTCTTC. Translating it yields CASTSPTGGLQFF.

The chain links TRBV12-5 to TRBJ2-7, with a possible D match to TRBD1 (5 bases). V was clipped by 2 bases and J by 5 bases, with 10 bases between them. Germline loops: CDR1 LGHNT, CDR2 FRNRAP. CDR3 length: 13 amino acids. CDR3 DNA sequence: TGTGCTAGTGGTTTGTCAGGGAAAAACGAGCAGTACTTC. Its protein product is CASGLSGKNEQYF.

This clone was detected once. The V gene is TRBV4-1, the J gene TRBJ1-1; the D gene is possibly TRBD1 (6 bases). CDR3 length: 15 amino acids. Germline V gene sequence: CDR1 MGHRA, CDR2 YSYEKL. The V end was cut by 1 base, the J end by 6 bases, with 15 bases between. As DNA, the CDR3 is TGCGCCAGCAGCCAAGTAGAGGGGGGGGCTGCTGAAGCTTTCTTT. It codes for CASSQVEGGAAEAFF.

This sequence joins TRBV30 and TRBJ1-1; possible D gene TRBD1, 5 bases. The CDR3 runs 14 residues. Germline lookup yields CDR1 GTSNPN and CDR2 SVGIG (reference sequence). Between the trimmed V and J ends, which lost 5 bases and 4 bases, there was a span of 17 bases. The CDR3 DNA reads TGTGCCTGGCGTAAGGCGGGGCAGGGCACTGAAGCTTTCTTT. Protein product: CAWRKAGQGTEAFF.

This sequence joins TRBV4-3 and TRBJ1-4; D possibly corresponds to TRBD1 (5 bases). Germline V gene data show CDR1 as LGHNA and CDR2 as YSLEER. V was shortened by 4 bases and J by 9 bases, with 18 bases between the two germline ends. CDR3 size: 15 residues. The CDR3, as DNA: TGCGCCAGCAGCCCACAACAGGAGGGACCAAAAAAACTGTTTTTT. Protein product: CASSPQQEGPKKLFF.

The CDR3 DNA is TGTGCCAGCCGACAGCACGCCTATAGCAATCAGCCCCAGCATTTT. Protein sequence: CASRQHAYSNQPQHF. J is TRBJ1-5 and V is TRBV18; possible D gene TRBD1, 5 bases. Germline V lookup: CDR1 KGHSH, CDR2 LQKENI. This CDR3 has 15 amino acids. V lost 8 bases and J 0 bases, leaving 14 bases between the germline ends.

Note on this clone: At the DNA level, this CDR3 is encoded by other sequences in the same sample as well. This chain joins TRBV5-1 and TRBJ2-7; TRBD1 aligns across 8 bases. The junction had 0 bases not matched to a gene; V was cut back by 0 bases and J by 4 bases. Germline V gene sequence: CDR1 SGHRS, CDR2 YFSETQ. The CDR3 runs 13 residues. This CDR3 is CASSLGTGYEQYF. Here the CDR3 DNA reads TGCGCCAGCAGCTTGGGGACAGGGTACGAGCAGTACTTC.

The CDR3 here is CASSWDRVNGYTF. The DNA of the CDR3 is TGCGCCAGCAGCTGGGACAGGGTCAATGGCTACACCTTC. The rearrangement joins TRBV5-1 to TRBJ1-2; 9 positions agree with TRBD1. The ends lost 3 bases at V and 6 bases at J; junction bases unmatched: 3. Per germline, CDR1 SGHRS and CDR2 YFSETQ. The CDR3 totals 13 residues.

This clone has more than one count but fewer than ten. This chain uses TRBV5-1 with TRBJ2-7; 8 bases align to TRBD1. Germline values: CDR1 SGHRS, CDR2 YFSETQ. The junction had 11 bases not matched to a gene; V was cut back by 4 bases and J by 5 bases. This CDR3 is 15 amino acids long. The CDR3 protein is CASSVTGTGGDEQYF. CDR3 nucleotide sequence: TGCGCCAGCAGCGTCACCGGGACAGGAGGGGACGAGCAGTACTTC.

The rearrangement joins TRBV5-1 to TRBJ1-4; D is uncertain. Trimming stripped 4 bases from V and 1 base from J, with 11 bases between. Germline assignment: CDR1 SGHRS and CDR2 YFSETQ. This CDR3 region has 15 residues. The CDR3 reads CASSPTGKTNEKLFF. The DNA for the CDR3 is TGCGCCAGCAGCCCGACGGGGAAAACTAATGAAAAACTGTTTTTT.

The CDR3 DNA reads TGTGCCAGCAGCCAATCTACAGGGGTAGACTACAATGAGCAGTTCTTC. As protein: CASSQSTGVDYNEQFF. The chain couples TRBV16 to TRBJ2-1, with 7 nucleotides matching TRBD1. The CDR3 has 16 amino acids. From germline, CDR1 is KGHSY and CDR2 FQNENV. V dropped 0 bases and J dropped 3; count of bases not matched to a gene: 5.

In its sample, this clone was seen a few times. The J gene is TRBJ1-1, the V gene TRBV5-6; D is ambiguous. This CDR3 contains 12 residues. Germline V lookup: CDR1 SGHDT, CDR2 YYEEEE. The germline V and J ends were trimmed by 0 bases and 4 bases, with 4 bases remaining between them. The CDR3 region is CASSLAVTEAFF. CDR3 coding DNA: TGTGCCAGCAGCTTGGCGGTCACTGAAGCTTTCTTT.

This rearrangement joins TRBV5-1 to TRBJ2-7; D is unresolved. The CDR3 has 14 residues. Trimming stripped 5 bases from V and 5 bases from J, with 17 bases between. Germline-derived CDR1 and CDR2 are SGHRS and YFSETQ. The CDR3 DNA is TGCGCCAGCAGAGCAGGCAGCCGCTGGGACGAGCAGTACTTC. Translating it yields CASRAGSRWDEQYF. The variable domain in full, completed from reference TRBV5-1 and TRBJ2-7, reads KAGVTQTPRYLIKTRGQQVTLSCSPISGHRSVSWYQQTPGQGLQFLFEYFSETQRNKGNFPGRFSGRQFSNSRSEMNVSTLELGDSALYLCASRAGSRWDEQYFGPGTRLTVT.

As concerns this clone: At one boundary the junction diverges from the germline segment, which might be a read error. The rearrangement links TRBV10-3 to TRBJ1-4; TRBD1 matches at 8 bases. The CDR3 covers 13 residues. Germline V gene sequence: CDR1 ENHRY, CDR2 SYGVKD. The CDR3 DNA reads TGTGCCTTCAGCCCCGGACAGGGAGAAAAACTGTTTTTT. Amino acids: CAFSPGQGEKLFF.